This TCR beta chain was captured in a study of OX40 agonist ivuxolimab in advanced cancers. The assay was immunoSEQ multiplex PCR, and TCRdb's table has in-frame clones only and misses some. The data contain roughly 70,000 clones, around 90% of them singletons. The ends lost 4 bases at V and 11 bases at J; junction bases unmatched: 7. This CDR3 has 13 residues. Germline-derived CDR1 and CDR2 are MRHNA and SNTAGT. Overall study findings and caveats: Those patients achieving a partial response at 0.1-3.0 mg/kg showed among the lowest clonal expansion.

A note on this clone: Its antigen is unknown.

The sample consisted of CD4+ or CD8+ T cells sorted from blood, taken in a trial of the OX40 agonist ivuxolimab. The receptor's source is an adult with an advanced solid tumor such as melanoma, head and neck, liver or kidney cancer. The chain couples TRBV6-4 to TRBJ1-3, with 8 bases aligning to TRBD1. CDR3 sequence: CASSVSDREAIYF. The CDR3 DNA reads as TGTGCCAGCAGTGTCTCGGACAGGGAGGCCATATATTTT.